These 21 T cell receptor beta chains were sequenced from one sample in a study of chemoradiotherapy in HPV16-positive cancers. TCRdb keeps only in-frame clones here, not all; method: immunoSEQ multiplex PCR. The sample carries 1,000 to 1,500 clones, 76% recorded once. The material sequenced was tumor tissue, taken from a patient who underwent chemoradiotherapy. The receptors here all came from a human donor with HPV-associated anogenital cancer.

The chain combines TRBV5-1 with TRBJ2-1; D perhaps matches TRBD2 (5 bases). The length of the CDR3 is 11 residues. CDR1 is SGHRS and CDR2 is YFSETQ in the germline V gene. V was pared by 4 bases and J by 15 bases, with 14 bases between. CDR3 loop: CASSIGESLFF. The CDR3 coding sequence is TGCGCCAGCAGCATTGGGGAGTCCTTGTTCTTC. The whole variable domain, remainder taken from reference TRBV5-1 and TRBJ2-1, is KAGVTQTPRYLIKTRGQQVTLSCSPISGHRSVSWYQQTPGQGLQFLFEYFSETQRNKGNFPGRFSGRQFSNSRSEMNVSTLELGDSALYLCASSIGESLFFGPGTRLTVL.

The J gene is TRBJ2-3, the V gene TRBV5-4, with no clear D. In germline, CDR1 is SGHNT, CDR2 YYREEE (reference sequence). This CDR3 is 17 amino acids long. V lost 7 bases and J 4 bases, leaving 25 bases between the germline ends. The CDR3 loop is CASGTTPAALVADTQYF. The CDR3 bases are TGTGCCAGCGGCACAACCCCCGCGGCCTTGGTGGCAGATACGCAGTATTTT.

The rearrangement uses TRBV2 and TRBJ2-3; no clear D. Per germline, CDR1 SNHLY and CDR2 FYNNEI. The V gene lost 8 bases and the J gene lost 5 bases, with 14 bases spanning the gap. This CDR3 contains 13 residues. CDR3 sequence: CASGSLMGDTQYF. The DNA for the CDR3 is TGTGCCAGCGGATCCTTGATGGGAGATACGCAGTATTTT.

The sample holds a few counts of this clone. The CDR3 bases are TGTGCCAGCAGACCCGGATCTGGGGCCAACGTCCTGACTTTC. This sequence encodes CASRPGSGANVLTF. The chain is built from TRBV25-1 and TRBJ2-6; D is unresolved. Germline lookup yields CDR1 MGHDK and CDR2 SYGVNS. This CDR3 is built from 14 residues. V shed 6 bases and J shed 1 base, with 7 bases lying between them.

This clone was observed a single time. J is TRBJ2-1 and V is TRBV6-4; D might be TRBD2 (5 bases). The CDR3 consists of 14 residues. Trimming took 5 bases from V and 6 from J, leaving 14 bases between them. CDR1 and CDR2 from the germline V gene are MRHNA and SNTAGT. CDR3 nucleotides: TGTGCCAGCAGTACTAGTATTGTCCGCAATGAGCAGTTCTTC. Its translation: CASSTSIVRNEQFF.

The chain employs TRBV27 and TRBJ1-5; no reliable D call. The V and J ends lost 3 bases and 6 bases respectively, with 9 bases between them. Germline lookup yields CDR1 MNHEY and CDR2 SMNVEV (reference sequence). This CDR3 is 13 amino acids long. The CDR3 DNA is TGTGCCAGCAGTTTGGCCTCGGGTCAGCCCCAGCATTTT. As protein: CASSLASGQPQHF.

The V and J genes are TRBV11-2 and TRBJ1-1, with D unclear. Germline loops: CDR1 SGHAT, CDR2 FQNNGV. V lost 1 base to trimming and J lost 11 bases, with 11 bases between them. The CDR3 runs 12 residues. This CDR3 is CASSLGGVAAFF. CDR3 coding DNA: TGTGCCAGCAGCTTAGGTGGGGTAGCGGCTTTCTTT.

This chain uses TRBV19 with TRBJ1-5; D not resolved. CDR3 length: 13 residues. Germline V gene sequence: CDR1 LNHDA, CDR2 SQIVND (reference sequence). V gave up 8 bases and J gave up 5 bases, with 13 bases separating them. The CDR3 here is CASSDGKYQPQHF. CDR3 nucleotide sequence: TGTGCCAGTTCAGATGGGAAATATCAGCCCCAGCATTTT.

The V and J genes are TRBV1 and TRBJ2-7; the D call of TRBD2 is as the table states it, not checked on the DNA. TRBV1 is a known pseudogene. This CDR3 region has 16 residues. In DNA, the CDR3 is TGCACCAGCAGCCATGCTTCGACTAGCGGAACCTACGAGCAGTACTTC. This translates into CTSSHASTSGTYEQYF.

This clone was seen more than once but under ten times. The V call is TRBV6-5, the J call TRBJ2-3; 7 nucleotides agree with TRBD1. Trimming took 7 bases from V and 4 from J; bases not matched to a gene: 8. The germline V gene has CDR1 MNHEY and CDR2 SVGAGI. The CDR3 is made up of 14 amino acids. The CDR3 DNA sequence: TGTGCCAGCAAAAATCGACAGGGAGCAGATACGCAGTATTTT. This translates into CASKNRQGADTQYF.

This clone was seen a few times. The rearrangement joins TRBV27 to TRBJ2-7; perhaps D is TRBD1 or TRBD2 (5 bases each). V was trimmed by 8 bases and J by 5 bases, leaving 16 bases between them. Looked up from germline, CDR1 is MNHEY and CDR2 is SMNVEV (reference sequence). There are 13 residues in the CDR3. The DNA of the CDR3 is TGTGCCAGCGGTGGGCTAGCAGGGCACGAGCAGTACTTC. Translation gives CASGGLAGHEQYF.

Here the CDR3 reads CASSLELWLAGPNYEQYF. The CDR3 DNA sequence: TGTGCCAGCAGCTTGGAGCTTTGGCTAGCGGGTCCCAACTACGAGCAGTACTTC. This sequence joins TRBV5-5 and TRBJ2-7; TRBD2 matches 8 bases. The CDR3 covers 18 residues. V was clipped by 0 bases and J by 3 bases; unmatched bases: 14. In germline, CDR1 is SGHKS, CDR2 YYEKEE (reference sequence).

This clone has just a few counts. This rearrangement joins TRBV11-3 to TRBJ2-2; a possible D gene is TRBD2 (6 bases). Germline-derived CDR1 and CDR2 are SGHNT and YENEEA. V shed 5 bases and J shed 7 bases, with 11 bases lying between them. The CDR3 has 13 residues. CDR3 DNA: TGTGCCAGCAGCCGAACTAGCTTCGGGGAGCTGTTTTTT. It specifies CASSRTSFGELFF.

This sequence joins TRBV7-2 and TRBJ2-2; 10 nucleotides match TRBD1. Germline V CDR1 and CDR2: SGHTA, FQGNSA. The trim removed 5 bases at V and 5 bases at J, leaving 2 bases unmatched. This CDR3 has 14 amino acids. CDR3: CASSMGQGTGELFF. The CDR3 DNA reads TGTGCCAGCAGCATGGGACAGGGGACCGGGGAGCTGTTTTTT.

V gene TRBV27 combines with J gene TRBJ2-1, with TRBD1 matching 7 bases. V gave up 0 bases and J gave up 4 bases; unmatched junction bases: 3. The CDR3 spans 15 residues. The germline V gene encodes CDR1 MNHEY and CDR2 SMNVEV (reference sequence). CDR3 coding DNA: TGTGCCAGCAGTTTATCCCCGGACAGGTACAATGAGCAGTTCTTC. Translating gives CASSLSPDRYNEQFF.

The chain has TRBV30 and TRBJ1-3, with no clear D. The V gene's germline CDR1 is GTSNPN and CDR2 SVGIG (reference sequence). The CDR3 runs to 13 residues. Trimming pared 1 base from V and 4 bases from J, leaving 8 bases between. This CDR3 is CAWSASEGNTIYF. DNA of the CDR3: TGTGCCTGGAGTGCCTCCGAAGGAAACACCATATATTTT. The variable domain in full, completed from reference TRBV30 and TRBJ1-3, reads SQTIHQWPATLVQPVGSPLSLECTVEGTSNPNLYWYRQAAGRGLQLLFYSVGIGQISSEVPQNLSASRPQDRQFILSSKKLLLSDSGFYLCAWSASEGNTIYFGEGSWLTVV.

The chain recombines TRBV7-9 with TRBJ1-3; the match to TRBD1 covers 9 bases. The J segment lost 0 bases and the V segment lost 5 bases, leaving 2 bases of the junction unmatched. CDR1 is SEHNR, CDR2 FQNEAQ, per germline (reference sequence). The CDR3 spans 15 residues. The CDR3 DNA reads TGTGCCAGCAGCAAACAGGGGGCCTCTGGAAACACCATATATTTT. It translates to CASSKQGASGNTIYF.

V usage is TRBV1 and J usage is TRBJ2-6; the table calls TRBD1, which could not be checked here. TRBV1 is described as a pseudogene. The CDR3 spans 17 residues. The CDR3 spells CTSRTLRLCTRANVLTF. DNA of the CDR3: TGCACCAGCAGGACACTCCGTTTGTGCACACGGGCCAACGTCCTGACTTTC.

The CDR3 DNA reads as TGTGCCAGCAGCCGCAATCCGGGACAGGAAGACAATGAGCAGTTCTTC. Its protein product is CASSRNPGQEDNEQFF. The gene calls are TRBV7-9 and TRBJ2-1; 8 bases match TRBD1. The length of the CDR3 is 16 residues. The V gene end was trimmed by 5 bases and the J gene end by 5 bases; junction bases not matched to a gene: 11. CDR1 is SEHNR, CDR2 FQNEAQ, per germline (reference sequence). The complete variable domain, with remaining parts taken from reference TRBV7-9 and TRBJ2-1, reads DTGVSQNPRHKITKRGQNVTFRCDPISEHNRLYWYRQTLGQGPEFLTYFQNEAQLEKSRLLSDRFSAERPKGSFSTLEIQRTEQGDSAMYLCASSRNPGQEDNEQFFGPGTRLTVL.

The chain carries TRBV4-2 and TRBJ1-4, with TRBD1 identical over 7 bases. Per germline, CDR1 LGHNA and CDR2 YNFKEQ. V lost 1 base, J lost 5 bases, and 7 bases stayed unmatched. The CDR3 is 16 amino acids. Here the CDR3 reads CASSQGGGGLNEKLFF. In DNA, the CDR3 is TGTGCCAGCAGCCAAGGAGGGGGCGGTCTAAATGAAAAACTGTTTTTT.

V gene TRBV6-5 combines with J gene TRBJ2-7, with D possibly TRBD2 on 5 matching bases. The CDR3 runs to 13 residues. The ends were cut back, 7 bases at V and 1 base at J, with 11 bases in the middle. Germline CDR1 and CDR2: MNHEY and SVGAGI. The CDR3 here is CASTLADSYEQYF. The CDR3 bases are TGTGCCAGCACCCTAGCAGATTCCTACGAGCAGTACTTC.